These 15 T cell receptor beta chains were sequenced from one sample in a study of cytomegalovirus exposure and HLA in healthy donors. This PCR relied on a set of 60 Vbeta primers and 13 Jbeta primers. Some clones are missing from TCRdb's copy, which holds only in-frame ones; the method was immunoSEQ multiplex PCR. The sample holds some 62,000 clones, approximately 89% seen once. Sequencing was carried out using PBMCs. The receptors stem from a man aged 18 to 30 in good health and CMV-seronegative.

The chain is built from TRBV7-9 and TRBJ2-1; 9 positions agree with TRBD1. V lost 5 bases to trimming and J lost 5 bases; unmatched junction nucleotides: 7. The CDR3 is made up of 15 amino acids. Looked up from germline, CDR1 is SEHNR and CDR2 is FQNEAQ (reference sequence). CDR3 amino acids: CASSSPGTGHNEQFF. The CDR3 nucleotides are TGTGCCAGCAGCAGTCCCGGGACAGGGCACAATGAGCAGTTCTTC.

This chain connects TRBV6-5 to TRBJ1-1; D call uncertain. Germline-derived CDR1 and CDR2 are MNHEY and SVGAGI. The germline V and J ends were trimmed by 8 bases and 6 bases, with 13 bases remaining between them. The CDR3 extends over 12 amino acids. The DNA of the CDR3 is TGTGCCAGCGGATTACGGAGTTCTGAAGCTTTCTTT. Translation gives CASGLRSSEAFF.

V is TRBV28 and J is TRBJ1-6, with 10 bases matching TRBD1. Germline loops: CDR1 MDHEN, CDR2 SYDVKM. The CDR3 runs to 19 residues. Trimming removed 6 bases from V and 0 bases from J; junction bases left unmatched: 11. In DNA, the CDR3 is TGTGCCAGCAGACCTCTGACAGGGGGCGGGAGCTCCTATAATTCACCCCTCCACTTT. Residues: CASRPLTGGGSSYNSPLHF.

The chain joins TRBV19 to TRBJ1-2; D gene uncertain. CDR1 and CDR2 from the germline V gene are LNHDA and SQIVND (reference sequence). The ends were cut back, 2 bases at V and 4 bases at J, with 8 bases in the middle. This CDR3 has 13 residues. The CDR3 region is CASSISVLYGYTF. CDR3 sequence (DNA): TGTGCCAGTAGTATATCGGTTCTCTATGGCTACACCTTC.

The chain links TRBV6-1 to TRBJ1-5; TRBD1 matches 11 bases. Trimming at V came to 2 bases and at J to 7 bases, leaving 7 bases not matched to a gene. The CDR3 extends over 16 amino acids. Germline lookup yields CDR1 MNHNS and CDR2 SASEGT. The CDR3 protein is CASSEMGTGGWQPQHF. The CDR3 DNA reads as TGTGCCAGCAGTGAAATGGGGACAGGGGGATGGCAGCCCCAGCATTTT.

This chain connects TRBV4-1 to TRBJ1-5; D is undetermined. Germline lookup yields CDR1 MGHRA and CDR2 YSYEKL. The CDR3 length is 16 residues. Trimming pared 2 bases from V and 2 bases from J, leaving 13 bases between. CDR3 bases: TGCGCCAGCAGCCAAAATACTGCTCTGGGCAATCAGCCCCAGCATTTT. Protein product: CASSQNTALGNQPQHF.

The CDR3 is CASSPPPGGHGEQYF. CDR3 nucleotide sequence: TGTGCCAGCTCACCACCGCCCGGGGGGCACGGCGAGCAGTACTTC. V is TRBV18 and J is TRBJ2-7; TRBD2 might be the D (7 bases). V shed 0 bases and J shed 6 bases, with 15 bases lying between them. The germline gives CDR1 KGHSH, CDR2 LQKENI. The CDR3 loop spans 15 amino acids.

This chain links TRBV4-1 with TRBJ1-1; 9 nucleotides line up with TRBD1. V trimming: 0 bases; J trimming: 3 bases; junction bases outside the gene matches: 5. CDR3 length: 16 amino acids. From germline, CDR1 is MGHRA and CDR2 YSYEKL. Here the CDR3 reads CASSQDGRDRDTEAFF. The DNA of the CDR3 is TGCGCCAGCAGCCAAGACGGTCGGGACAGGGACACTGAAGCTTTCTTT.

The CDR3 loop is CASSLMSSTNTEAFF. CDR3 bases: TGTGCCAGCAGTTTAATGAGTTCTACGAACACTGAAGCTTTCTTT. This chain links TRBV27 with TRBJ1-1; D not certain. Trimming removed 2 bases from V and 1 base from J, with 11 bases in between. CDR1 is MNHEY and CDR2 is SMNVEV in the germline V gene (reference sequence). This CDR3 spans 15 amino acids.

This sequence joins TRBV2 and TRBJ2-2, with 12 bases identical to TRBD1. CDR1 and CDR2 (germline): SNHLY, FYNNEI. The CDR3 totals 15 residues. Trimming removed 8 bases from V and 3 bases from J; junction bases left unmatched: 4. Written as DNA, the CDR3 is TGTGCCAGCGGGGGACAGGGGGCTTACACCGGGGAGCTGTTTTTT. Protein sequence: CASGGQGAYTGELFF.

This chain connects TRBV10-3 to TRBJ1-3; D ambiguous. Germline loops: CDR1 ENHRY, CDR2 SYGVKD. This CDR3 comprises 16 residues. The V gene lost 0 bases and the J gene lost 3 bases, with 12 bases spanning the gap. The CDR3 loop reads CAISESGGKIGNTIYF. The CDR3 region has the DNA TGTGCCATCAGTGAGTCAGGAGGGAAGATTGGAAACACCATATATTTT.

This clone was counted once. The chain carries TRBV5-4 and TRBJ2-3, with TRBD2 matching over 14 bases. This CDR3 has 16 amino acids. From germline, CDR1 is SGHNT and CDR2 YYREEE (reference sequence). V was clipped by 4 bases and J by 7 bases; unmatched bases: 8. The CDR3 sequence is CASSAPGTSGGNTQYF. As DNA, the CDR3 is TGTGCCAGCAGCGCCCCCGGGACTAGCGGGGGAAATACGCAGTATTTT. Combining the CDR3 with reference TRBV5-4 and TRBJ2-3 gives the whole variable domain ETGVTQSPTHLIKTRGQQVTLRCSSQSGHNTVSWYQQALGQGPQFIFQYYREEENGRGNFPPRFSGLQFPNYSSELNVNALELDDSALYLCASSAPGTSGGNTQYFGPGTRLTVL.

CDR3 amino acids: CASSLTSGGAETQYF. The CDR3 bases are TGTGCCAGCAGCTTGACTAGCGGGGGGGCGGAGACCCAGTACTTC. The chain carries TRBV6-4 and TRBJ2-5; the match to TRBD2 covers 14 bases. Germline CDR1 and CDR2: MRHNA and SNTAGT. The V segment lost 6 bases and the J segment 5 bases; nucleotides outside the gene matches: 5. This CDR3 has 15 residues.

In its sample, this clone was seen once. The chain carries TRBV28 and TRBJ1-2; D is unresolved. The germline V gene has CDR1 MDHEN and CDR2 SYDVKM. The V end was cut by 5 bases, the J end by 6 bases, with 13 bases between. The CDR3 spans 13 residues. For the CDR3, the DNA is TGTGCCAGCAGTCTACCGGGGAGGAATGGCTACACCTTC. Its translation: CASSLPGRNGYTF.

The CDR3 here is CASSYSRDSNQPQHF. The CDR3 DNA sequence: TGTGCCAGCAGTTACTCGCGAGATAGCAATCAGCCCCAGCATTTT. The rearrangement joins TRBV6-6 to TRBJ1-5; no clear D. The CDR3 totals 15 residues. The V and J ends lost 0 bases and 0 bases respectively, with 6 bases between them. Germline CDR1 and CDR2: MNHNY and SVGAGI (reference sequence).